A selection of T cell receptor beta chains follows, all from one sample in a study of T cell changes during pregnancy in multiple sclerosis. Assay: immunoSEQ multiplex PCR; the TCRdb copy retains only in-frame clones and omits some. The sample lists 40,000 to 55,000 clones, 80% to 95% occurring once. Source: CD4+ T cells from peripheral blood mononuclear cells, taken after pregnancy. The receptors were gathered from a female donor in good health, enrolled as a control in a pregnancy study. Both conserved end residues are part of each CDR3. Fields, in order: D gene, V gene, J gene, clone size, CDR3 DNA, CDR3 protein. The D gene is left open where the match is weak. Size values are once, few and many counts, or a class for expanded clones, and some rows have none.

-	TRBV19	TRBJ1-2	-	TGTGCCAGTATGCGGCTTCTCCACGGCTACACCTTC	CASMRLLHGYTF
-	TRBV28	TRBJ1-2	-	TGTGCCAGCAGCCGAACTGGGAGGAGAGGGAATGGCTACACCTTC	CASSRTGRRGNGYTF
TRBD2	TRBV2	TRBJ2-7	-	TGTGCCAGCAGTGAAGGGTCCGCTAGCGGCTACGAGCAGTACTTC	CASSEGSASGYEQYF
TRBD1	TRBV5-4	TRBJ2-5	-	TGTGCCAGCAGCCTCATTGGAGCAGGGGGCGTGGTGCAGTACTTC	CASSLIGAGGVVQYF
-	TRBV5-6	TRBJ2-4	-	TGTGCCAGCAGCTTACAGGGTTTGGGGCGAGCCAAAAACATTCAGTACTTC	CASSLQGLGRAKNIQYF
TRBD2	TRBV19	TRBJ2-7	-	TGTGCCAGTAGTAGACTAGCGGGAGATGGGGTCGAGTACTTC	CASSRLAGDGVEYF
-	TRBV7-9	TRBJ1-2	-	TGTGCCACCACGTTCGGCAGCGCCTATGGCTACACCTTC	CATTFGSAYGYTF
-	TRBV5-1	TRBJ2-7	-	TGCGCCAGCAGCTTCCATCAGGGGATAGGCTACGAGCAGTACTTC	CASSFHQGIGYEQYF
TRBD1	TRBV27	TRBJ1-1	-	TGTGCCAGCAGGGGACAGGGCGGGAACACTGAAGCTTTCTTT	CASRGQGGNTEAFF
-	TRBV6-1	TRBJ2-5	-	TGTGCCAGCAGTGAACCCCTTGTGACCCAGTACTTC	CASSEPLVTQYF
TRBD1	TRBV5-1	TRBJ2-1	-	TGCGCCAGCAGCGTTGGACAGGGCAGAGAGCAGTTCTTC	CASSVGQGREQFF
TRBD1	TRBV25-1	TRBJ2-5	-	TGTGCCAGCAGTGAACAGGGGGCCGGAGAGACCCAGTACTTC	CASSEQGAGETQYF
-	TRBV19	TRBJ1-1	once	TGTGCCAGTAGTCTCTTGCAGGGGTTAGGAGACACTGAAGCTTTCTTT	CASSLLQGLGDTEAFF
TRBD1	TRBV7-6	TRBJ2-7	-	TGTGCCAGCAGCGGAGACAGGGCCCACGAGCAGTACTTC	CASSGDRAHEQYF
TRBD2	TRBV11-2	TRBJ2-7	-	TGTGCCAGCAGCTACGGACTAGCCTACGAGCAGTACTTC	CASSYGLAYEQYF
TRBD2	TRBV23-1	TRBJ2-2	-	TGCGCCAGCCCGGTCGGGGGGGTGAGAACCGGGGAGCTGTTTTTT	CASPVGGVRTGELFF
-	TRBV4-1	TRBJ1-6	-	TGCGCCAGCAGCCAAGATGAGTGGCCCGGGGATCTTGAATCACCCCTCCACTTT	CASSQDEWPGDLESPLHF
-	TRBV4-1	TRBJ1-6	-	TGCGCCAGCAGCTTCCGCGAAATACAGAGCTCCTATAATTCACCCCTCCACTTT	CASSFREIQSSYNSPLHF
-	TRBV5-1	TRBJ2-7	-	TGCGCCAGCAGCTTGGCCCCGGGGTACGACCACGAGCAGTACTTC	CASSLAPGYDHEQYF
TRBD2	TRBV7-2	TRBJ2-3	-	TGTGCCAGCAGCTTAAGACTAGCGGGGACTAGCACAGATACGCAGTATTTT	CASSLRLAGTSTDTQYF
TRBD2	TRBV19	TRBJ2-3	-	TGTGCCAGTAGACTCGTTAGCGGGAGCACAGATACGCAGTATTTT	CASRLVSGSTDTQYF
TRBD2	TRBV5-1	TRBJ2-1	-	TGCGCCAGCAGCTCTGGACTAGCGGGGGGGCAAGAGCAGTTCTTC	CASSSGLAGGQEQFF
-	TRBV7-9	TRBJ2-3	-	TGTGCCAGCAGCTTAGCCGTTTCCCCTCGCACAGATACGCAGTATTTT	CASSLAVSPRTDTQYF
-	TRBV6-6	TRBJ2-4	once	TGTGCCAGCAGTCTGGGGGAGGCAAACATTCAGTACTTC	CASSLGEANIQYF
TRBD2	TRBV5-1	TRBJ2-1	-	TGCGCCAGCAGCTTGGGGGGACTAGCGGGGGTTAATGAGCAGTTCTTC	CASSLGGLAGVNEQFF
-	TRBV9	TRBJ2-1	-	TGTGCCAGCAGCGTAGAACAGGGTAGGGTCAATGAGCAGTTCTTC	CASSVEQGRVNEQFF
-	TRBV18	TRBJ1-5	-	TGTGCCAGCTCACCTAGCGACTTCAATCAGCCCCAGCATTTT	CASSPSDFNQPQHF
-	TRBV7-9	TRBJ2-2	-	TGTGCCAGCAGCTTAATCAGGGAAACCGGGGAGCTGTTTTTT	CASSLIRETGELFF
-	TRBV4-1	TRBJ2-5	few	TGCGCCAGCAGCCAGGGTACGGGCGGGGAGACCCAGTACTTC	CASSQGTGGETQYF
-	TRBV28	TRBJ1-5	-	TGTGCCAGCATTAGGGAGATCGGGCAGCCCCAGCATTTT	CASIREIGQPQHF
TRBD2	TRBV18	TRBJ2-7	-	TGTGCCAGCTCACCGGGACTAGCGGATATCTACGAGCAGTACTTC	CASSPGLADIYEQYF
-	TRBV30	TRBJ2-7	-	TGTGCCTGGAGTGCCGTTGGCCGCCCCGAGCAGTACTTC	CAWSAVGRPEQYF
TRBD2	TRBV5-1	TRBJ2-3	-	TGCGCCAGCAGCGCCGTTTTGGGGTTGACTAGCGGAGCAGATACGCAGTATTTT	CASSAVLGLTSGADTQYF
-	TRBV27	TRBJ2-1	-	TGTGCCAGCGGATACAGGGTGGCAAATGAGCAGTTCTTC	CASGYRVANEQFF
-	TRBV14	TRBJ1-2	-	TGTGCCAGCAGCCAGGCGGGTCGGGTGGTCTACACCTTC	CASSQAGRVVYTF
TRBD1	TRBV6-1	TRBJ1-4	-	TGTGCCAGCAGTGAAGGGACAGGGGGCGATGAAAAACTGTTTTTT	CASSEGTGGDEKLFF
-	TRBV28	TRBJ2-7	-	TGTGCCAGCAAGGACAGTTCAGGTCCCCCCCACGAGCAGTACTTC	CASKDSSGPPHEQYF